Sequencing of this TCR beta chain was carried out in a study of cytomegalovirus exposure and HLA in healthy donors. A multiplex PCR was run with 60 Vbeta primers and 13 Jbeta primers. Produced via immunoSEQ multiplex PCR; TCRdb's table is partial and in-frame only. Of around 180,000 clones detected, approximately 80% appear once; the ten largest clones hold roughly 2.3%. For this clone: The target antigen is unknown.

The CDR3 runs 13 residues. Looked up from germline, CDR1 is MDHEN and CDR2 is SYDVKM. The ends were cut back, 5 bases at V and 5 bases at J, with 10 bases in the middle. Study-level findings and limits: Productive status was seen about 87% or about 30% of the time for most TCR beta V segments in an earlier analysis.

Sample: PBMCs. The V gene is TRBV28, the J gene TRBJ1-5, with a possible D match to TRBD1 (5 bases). This TCR came from a man aged 55 to 69 in good health and CMV-seronegative. This CDR3 reads CASSQGGDQPQHF. CDR3 in DNA: TGTGCCAGCAGTCAGGGAGGCGATCAGCCCCAGCATTTT.